This entry lists 14 T cell receptor beta chains sequenced from one sample in a study of cytotoxic CD8 clonotypes in ibrutinib-treated CLL. Some clones are missing from TCRdb's copy, which holds only in-frame ones; the method was immunoSEQ multiplex PCR. The top ten clones hold approximately 27% of a sample with 120,000 to 150,000 clones, approximately 75% of them seen once. The sample was PBMCs, taken after 12 months of ibrutinib treatment. Receptors were obtained from a human donor with chronic lymphocytic leukemia.

The chain carries TRBV7-3 and TRBJ1-3; D is unclear. The CDR3 has 15 residues. The germline V gene has CDR1 SGHTA and CDR2 FQGTGA. With 5 bases removed from V and 4 bases from J, the gap between germline ends came to 15 bases. CDR3 sequence (DNA): TGTGCCAGCAGCCCGGACGGATTGTCCGGAAACACCATATATTTT. This sequence encodes CASSPDGLSGNTIYF.

The chain combines TRBV4-3 with TRBJ2-3; no clear D. CDR1 LGHNA and CDR2 YSLEER come from the germline V gene. Trimming cost V 2 bases and J 7 bases, with 10 bases left between them. This CDR3 region has 13 residues. Here the CDR3 DNA reads TGCGCCAGCAGCCAATACGGCTCTCATACGCAGTATTTT. Its protein product is CASSQYGSHTQYF.

This chain connects TRBV19 to TRBJ2-3; D call uncertain. The CDR3 length is 14 residues. In germline, CDR1 is LNHDA, CDR2 SQIVND (reference sequence). Deletions cut 3 bases from V and 3 bases from J, with 10 bases between. CDR3 nucleotide sequence: TGTGCCAGTAGTATGACGGATACGACAGATACGCAGTATTTT. This codes for CASSMTDTTDTQYF.

The chain couples TRBV18 to TRBJ1-6; 10 bases are shared with TRBD1. CDR1 is KGHSH, CDR2 LQKENI, per germline. V lost 0 bases to trimming and J lost 9 bases; unmatched junction nucleotides: 5. The CDR3 has 16 amino acids. The CDR3: CASSPPGQGPRSPLHF. The DNA for the CDR3 is TGTGCCAGCTCACCACCGGGACAGGGGCCACGTTCACCCCTCCACTTT.

This chain joins TRBV27 and TRBJ1-1; the match to TRBD1 covers 11 bases. CDR3 length: 15 amino acids. Germline V lookup: CDR1 MNHEY, CDR2 SMNVEV (reference sequence). The V and J ends lost 5 bases and 5 bases, in that order; junction bases with no gene match: 7. CDR3 DNA sequence: TGTGCCAGCAGTAACTTTCGGGACAGGGGGACTGAAGCTTTCTTT. Its translation is CASSNFRDRGTEAFF.

The rearrangement uses TRBV6-5 and TRBJ2-7; 10 bases agree with TRBD1. This CDR3 contains 15 residues. Trimming at V came to 2 bases and at J to 2 bases, leaving 3 bases not matched to a gene. In germline, CDR1 is MNHEY, CDR2 SVGAGI. The CDR3 loop reads CASSYAGQGTYEQYF. In nucleotides, the CDR3 is TGTGCCAGCAGTTACGCGGGACAGGGGACCTACGAGCAGTACTTC.

The V gene is TRBV6-5, the J gene TRBJ2-3; weak D call: TRBD1 (6 bases). V lost 4 bases and J lost 8, with 13 bases in between. Germline V lookup: CDR1 MNHEY, CDR2 SVGAGI. CDR3 size: 13 residues. The CDR3 loop reads CASSSQGLSTQYF. CDR3 nucleotides: TGTGCCAGCAGTTCGCAGGGGCTCAGTACGCAGTATTTT.

This clone showed up many times. This chain joins TRBV2 and TRBJ2-7; no definite D call. The CDR3 totals 11 residues. Per the germline V gene, CDR1 is SNHLY and CDR2 is FYNNEI. The germline V and J ends were trimmed by 3 bases and 7 bases, with 7 bases remaining between them. The CDR3 sequence: CASSEVREQYF. For the CDR3, the DNA is TGTGCCAGCAGTGAGGTACGAGAGCAGTACTTC.

This chain uses TRBV6-6 with TRBJ1-2; the D gene is possibly TRBD1 (6 bases). Trimming pared 6 bases from V and 1 base from J, leaving 15 bases between. CDR1 and CDR2 from the germline V gene are MNHNY and SVGAGI (reference sequence). The CDR3 spans 15 residues. CDR3 amino acids: CASSMGGQLNYGYTF. The CDR3 DNA follows: TGTGCCAGCAGCATGGGGGGACAACTTAACTATGGCTACACCTTC.

The CDR3 sequence: CASSLFQFPGTSGYNEQFF. The DNA for the CDR3 is TGTGCCAGCAGTTTATTTCAGTTCCCCGGGACTAGCGGGTACAATGAGCAGTTCTTC. The rearrangement joins TRBV27 to TRBJ2-1; TRBD2 matches 12 bases. CDR3 length equals 19 residues. J gave up 4 bases and V 1 base, and 11 bases lay outside the gene matches. CDR1 MNHEY and CDR2 SMNVEV come from the germline V gene (reference sequence).

The gene calls are TRBV27 and TRBJ2-7; 8 bases fit TRBD2. The trim removed 6 bases at V and 2 bases at J, leaving 9 bases unmatched. This CDR3 contains 15 residues. Germline CDR1 is MNHEY and CDR2 is SMNVEV (reference sequence). CDR3: CASRPGTSGAYEQYF. DNA of the CDR3: TGTGCCAGCAGACCCGGGACTAGTGGGGCCTACGAGCAGTACTTC.

The chain carries TRBV2 and TRBJ1-2, with D possibly being TRBD1 (6 bases). V lost 0 bases to trimming and J lost 7 bases, with 21 bases between them. This CDR3 contains 17 residues. CDR1 and CDR2 from the germline V gene are SNHLY and FYNNEI. Here the CDR3 DNA reads TGTGCCAGCAGTGAAGCGCTGTACAGAGGCGGGGGGGCTGGCTACACCTTC. Amino acid sequence: CASSEALYRGGGAGYTF. The whole variable domain, remainder taken from reference TRBV2 and TRBJ1-2, is EPEVTQTPSHQVTQMGQEVILRCVPISNHLYFYWYRQILGQKVEFLVSFYNNEISEKSEIFDDQFSVERPDGSNFTLKIRSTKLEDSAMYFCASSEALYRGGGAGYTFGSGTRLTVV.

V gene TRBV2 combines with J gene TRBJ2-5, with TRBD1 identical over 8 bases. The CDR3 is 15 residues long. The V segment lost 4 bases and the J segment 2 bases; nucleotides outside the gene matches: 6. Per the germline V gene, CDR1 is SNHLY and CDR2 is FYNNEI. The CDR3 DNA reads TGTGCCAGCAGTGTATATAGGACAGGGCAAGAGACCCAGTACTTC. This translates into CASSVYRTGQETQYF.

This clone was seen a single time. The V call is TRBV27, the J call TRBJ1-2, with D unclear. The CDR3 has 13 residues. The germline gives CDR1 MNHEY, CDR2 SMNVEV (reference sequence). V gave up 0 bases and J gave up 8 bases, with 10 bases separating them. The CDR3: CASSLSQSSGYTF. The DNA of the CDR3 is TGTGCCAGCAGTTTATCGCAGAGCAGCGGCTACACCTTC.